The 31 T cell receptor beta chains listed next were all sequenced from one sample in a study of blood T cell repertoires in COVID-19. Method: immunoSEQ multiplex PCR; TCRdb's copy keeps in-frame clones and lacks some. The sample consists of approximately 400,000 clones, 81% of them appearing once. Sequenced input: peripheral blood. Every receptor here comes from a human donor with acute or convalescent COVID-19. The donor label of this sample is uncertain.

This clone was found a few times. Other DNA sequences in this sample translate to the same CDR3. The chain employs TRBV30 and TRBJ1-2; 7 bases line up with TRBD1. Germline trimming cut 1 base from V and 5 bases from J; bases unmatched to any gene: 1. This CDR3 region has 12 residues. Germline lookup yields CDR1 GTSNPN and CDR2 SVGIG (reference sequence). CDR3 sequence (DNA): TGTGCCTGGAGTGGACAGGGATATGGCTACACCTTC. Protein sequence: CAWSGQGYGYTF.

The gene calls are TRBV6-5 and TRBJ2-6; D unclear. Germline V CDR1 and CDR2: MNHEY, SVGAGI. With 5 bases removed from V and 2 bases from J, the gap between germline ends came to 4 bases. CDR3 length: 13 residues. This chain's CDR3 is CASSRTGANVLTF. DNA of the CDR3: TGTGCCAGCAGTCGTACTGGGGCCAACGTCCTGACTTTC.

This chain joins TRBV18 and TRBJ2-7; 9 nucleotides agree with TRBD1. The CDR3 is made up of 14 amino acids. The germline V gene has CDR1 KGHSH and CDR2 LQKENI. The V gene end was trimmed by 4 bases and the J gene end by 4 bases; junction bases not matched to a gene: 5. CDR3 nucleotides: TGTGCCAGCTCACAAACGACAGGGGGATACGAGCAGTACTTC. Translating it yields CASSQTTGGYEQYF.

CDR3 sequence (DNA): TGTGCCAGCTACAGGGCAGTAGGGAATTCACCCCTCCACTTT. This gives the protein CASYRAVGNSPLHF. The chain is built from TRBV28 and TRBJ1-6; D is perhaps TRBD1 (6 bases). The V end lost 8 bases, the J end lost 7 bases, and 15 bases lay between the germline ends. There are 14 residues in the CDR3. CDR1 MDHEN and CDR2 SYDVKM come from the germline V gene.

This clone appeared many times. The chain is built from TRBV6-5 and TRBJ1-3; D gene unclear. CDR1 is MNHEY and CDR2 is SVGAGI in the germline V gene. The CDR3 length is 15 residues. The V and J ends lost 0 bases and 4 bases respectively, with 10 bases between them. This CDR3 is CASSYSNEGGNTIYF. CDR3 nucleotides: TGTGCCAGCAGTTACTCGAATGAGGGCGGAAACACCATATATTTT.

V and J are TRBV5-1 and TRBJ2-3, with D perhaps matching TRBD1 (6 bases). The germline CDR1 and CDR2 sequences are SGHRS and YFSETQ. V was clipped by 4 bases and J by 0 bases, with 15 bases between them. The CDR3 extends over 16 amino acids. The CDR3 region is CASSPARGMSTDTQYF. In DNA, the CDR3 is TGCGCCAGCAGCCCAGCCAGGGGCATGAGCACAGATACGCAGTATTTT.

The rearrangement links TRBV19 to TRBJ2-2; perhaps TRBD1 as D (6 bases). There are 15 residues in the CDR3. V was clipped by 3 bases and J by 0 bases, with 8 bases between them. The germline gives CDR1 LNHDA, CDR2 SQIVND (reference sequence). The CDR3 region has the DNA TGTGCCAGTAGTATTAGACAGGCGAACACCGGGGAGCTGTTTTTT. The encoded protein is CASSIRQANTGELFF.

The chain recombines TRBV20-1 with TRBJ2-7; no definite D call. This CDR3 is built from 11 residues. Germline CDR1 reads DFQATT; CDR2 reads SNEGSKA (reference sequence). V gave up 1 base and J gave up 3 bases, with 4 bases separating them. CDR3 residues: CSARGSYEQYF. The CDR3 region has the DNA TGCAGTGCTAGAGGTAGCTACGAGCAGTACTTC.

The chain couples TRBV5-5 to TRBJ2-7, with a tentative D call TRBD1 (7 bases). Looked up from germline, CDR1 is SGHKS and CDR2 is YYEKEE (reference sequence). This CDR3 is 17 amino acids long. Between the trimmed V and J ends, which lost 0 bases and 3 bases, there was a span of 19 bases. The CDR3 loop is CASSLGPSAGGLYEQYF. DNA for the CDR3: TGTGCCAGCAGCTTGGGACCCTCGGCAGGGGGACTCTACGAGCAGTACTTC.

This clone was detected a few times. CDR3 in amino acids: CASSQAIAGLTDTQYF. CDR3 coding DNA: TGCGCCAGCAGCCAAGCAATAGCGGGGTTGACAGATACGCAGTATTTT. This chain links TRBV4-1 with TRBJ2-3; 8 nucleotides align to TRBD2. This CDR3 has 16 amino acids. The V segment lost 1 base and the J segment 3 bases; nucleotides outside the gene matches: 6. The germline V gene encodes CDR1 MGHRA and CDR2 YSYEKL.

The chain has TRBV6-5 and TRBJ1-5; maybe TRBD1 (5 bases). V was cut by 0 bases and J by 4 bases, with 7 bases left in between. This CDR3 has 14 amino acids. The germline V gene has CDR1 MNHEY and CDR2 SVGAGI. DNA for the CDR3: TGTGCCAGCAGTTACTCAGGGGAAAATCAGCCCCAGCATTTT. Translation gives CASSYSGENQPQHF.

This chain uses TRBV14 with TRBJ2-1; unclear D gene. Deletions cut 0 bases from V and 12 bases from J, with 18 bases between. The CDR3 totals 15 residues. Germline CDR1 reads SGHDN; CDR2 reads FVKESK. CDR3 sequence: CASSQDFAAARRQFF. DNA for the CDR3: TGTGCCAGCAGCCAAGACTTTGCGGCGGCCCGGCGGCAGTTCTTC.

This chain joins TRBV5-6 and TRBJ2-7; 8 nucleotides align to TRBD2. The V gene's germline CDR1 is SGHDT and CDR2 YYEEEE. The junction had 11 bases not matched to a gene; V was cut back by 4 bases and J by 5 bases. The CDR3 has 15 amino acids. The CDR3 protein is CASSIPGTSYHEQYF. CDR3 sequence (DNA): TGTGCCAGCAGCATCCCCGGGACTAGTTACCACGAGCAGTACTTC. Variable domain in full (rest from reference TRBV5-6 and TRBJ2-7): DAGVTQSPTHLIKTRGQQVTLRCSPKSGHDTVSWYQQALGQGPQFIFQYYEEEERQRGNFPDRFSGHQFPNYSSELNVNALLLGDSALYLCASSIPGTSYHEQYFGPGTRLTVT.

As concerns this clone: The sample holds other DNA sequences that translate to the same CDR3. The chain couples TRBV2 to TRBJ1-5, with 7 bases aligning to TRBD1. Trimming took 4 bases from V and 0 from J; bases not matched to a gene: 0. CDR3 size: 14 residues. Germline CDR1 and CDR2: SNHLY and FYNNEI. CDR3 sequence (DNA): TGTGCCAGCAGTGGGGACAGTAGCAATCAGCCCCAGCATTTT. Encoded protein: CASSGDSSNQPQHF.

The rearrangement uses TRBV7-6 and TRBJ1-1; 7 bases fit TRBD1. The CDR3 runs to 15 residues. Germline V gene data show CDR1 as SGHVS and CDR2 as FNYEAQ. The ends lost 4 bases at V and 11 bases at J; junction bases unmatched: 16. The CDR3 DNA follows: TGTGCCAGCAGCTCCAACGTAGGGGGCGCGAGTTCGGCTTTCTTT. Protein: CASSSNVGGASSAFF.

The rearrangement uses TRBV29-1 and TRBJ1-2; D remains unclear. V lost 4 bases and J lost 8, with 14 bases in between. Germline lookup yields CDR1 SQVTM and CDR2 ANQGSEA. The CDR3 spans 12 residues. The CDR3 region has the DNA TGCAGCGTTGCTCATCTCGCAGGAGGCTACACCTTC. Protein: CSVAHLAGGYTF.

The chain uses TRBV19 and TRBJ2-7, with TRBD1 matching over 10 bases. This CDR3 has 15 amino acids. CDR1 LNHDA and CDR2 SQIVND come from the germline V gene (reference sequence). V lost 5 bases, J lost 3 bases, and 7 bases stayed unmatched. The DNA of the CDR3 is TGTGCCAGTAGTTTACCGGGACAGGGGATCTACGAGCAGTACTTC. As protein: CASSLPGQGIYEQYF. The full variable domain, rest sourced from reference TRBV19 and TRBJ2-7, is DGGITQSPKYLFRKEGQNVTLSCEQNLNHDAMYWYRQDPGQGLRLIYYSQIVNDFQKGDIAEGYSVSREKKESFPLTVTSAQKNPTAFYLCASSLPGQGIYEQYFGPGTRLTVT.

This chain uses TRBV18 with TRBJ1-1, with 9 bases identical to TRBD1. Germline CDR1 KGHSH, CDR2 LQKENI. The ends lost 2 bases at V and 4 bases at J; junction bases unmatched: 11. This CDR3 is 17 amino acids long. The CDR3 nucleotides read TGTGCCAGCTCACCAACCGGGACAGGGTACCGGGGCACTGAAGCTTTCTTT. Protein sequence: CASSPTGTGYRGTEAFF. Combining the CDR3 with reference TRBV18 and TRBJ1-1 gives the whole variable domain NAGVMQNPRHLVRRRGQEARLRCSPMKGHSHVYWYRQLPEEGLKFMVYLQKENIIDESGMPKERFSAEFPKEGPSILRIQQVVRGDSAAYFCASSPTGTGYRGTEAFFGQGTRLTVV.

This clone has only one observation. V usage is TRBV15 and J usage is TRBJ2-1; TRBD2 agrees at 9 bases. The CDR3 loop spans 19 amino acids. Trimming cost V 0 bases and J 2 bases; bases outside gene matches: 11. From germline, CDR1 is LNHNV and CDR2 YYDKDF (reference sequence). The CDR3 here is CATSRDVTSGPLPYNEQFF. The DNA of the CDR3 is TGTGCCACCAGCAGAGATGTAACTAGCGGGCCGCTTCCCTACAATGAGCAGTTCTTC.

This clone has just a few counts. The chain couples TRBV4-1 to TRBJ2-7; no definite D call. The CDR3 has 15 amino acids. Germline lookup yields CDR1 MGHRA and CDR2 YSYEKL. V lost 4 bases and J lost 1, with 14 bases in between. The CDR3 here is CASSLAPSRSYEQYF. DNA of the CDR3: TGCGCCAGCAGCCTAGCCCCGTCTAGATCCTACGAGCAGTACTTC.

The chain couples TRBV6-6 to TRBJ2-5; weak D call: TRBD2 (5 bases). The CDR3 is 13 residues long. Germline V gene lookup returns CDR1 MNHNY and CDR2 SVGAGI (reference sequence). V shed 2 bases and J shed 3 bases, with 7 bases lying between them. CDR3 nucleotides: TGTGCCAGCAGTTACCTCGGGAAAGAGACCCAGTACTTC. Translation: CASSYLGKETQYF.

The chain has TRBV18 and TRBJ1-1; a weak D match, TRBD1 (6 bases). CDR3 length equals 17 residues. V was pared by 4 bases and J by 4 bases, with 22 bases between. From germline, CDR1 is KGHSH and CDR2 LQKENI. CDR3 in amino acids: CASSLTPLTGGSTEAFF. The CDR3 nucleotides read TGTGCCAGCTCACTTACGCCACTTACGGGGGGCAGCACTGAAGCTTTCTTT.

On this clone itself: An end of the junction differs from the germline gene, which may be a read error. The chain has TRBV7-9 and TRBJ2-1, with a weak D call TRBD1 (5 bases). Germline loops: CDR1 SEHNR, CDR2 FQNEAQ (reference sequence). This CDR3 is 12 amino acids long. The CDR3 region is CASSFVGDEQFF. The CDR3 DNA sequence: TGTGCCAGCAGCTTCGTAGGGGATGAACAGTTCTTC.

The chain combines TRBV19 with TRBJ1-4; D not resolved. The CDR3 is made up of 14 amino acids. The germline gives CDR1 LNHDA, CDR2 SQIVND (reference sequence). V lost 3 bases and J 5 bases, leaving 10 bases between the germline ends. In nucleotides, the CDR3 is TGTGCCAGTAGTATCCCGGGTACCAATGAAAAACTGTTTTTT. This sequence encodes CASSIPGTNEKLFF. Full variable domain (outside the CDR3, taken from reference TRBV19 and TRBJ1-4): DGGITQSPKYLFRKEGQNVTLSCEQNLNHDAMYWYRQDPGQGLRLIYYSQIVNDFQKGDIAEGYSVSREKKESFPLTVTSAQKNPTAFYLCASSIPGTNEKLFFGSGTQLSVL.

This chain links TRBV2 with TRBJ2-1, with 9 bases lining up with TRBD2. V trimming: 7 bases; J trimming: 0 bases; junction bases outside the gene matches: 7. The length of the CDR3 is 16 residues. From germline, CDR1 is SNHLY and CDR2 FYNNEI. CDR3 sequence: CASKAGGPSSYNEQFF. The DNA of the CDR3 is TGTGCCAGCAAAGCGGGGGGCCCTAGCTCCTACAATGAGCAGTTCTTC.

This chain joins TRBV28 and TRBJ1-1; unclear D gene. This CDR3 contains 11 residues. Germline V CDR1 and CDR2: MDHEN, SYDVKM. V was pared by 3 bases and J by 10 bases, with 9 bases between. CDR3 bases: TGTGCCAGCAGTTTCGTTGCCGGAGCTTTCTTT. The encoded protein is CASSFVAGAFF.

This chain connects TRBV29-1 to TRBJ1-1, with TRBD1 matching over 8 bases. Germline CDR1 and CDR2: SQVTM and ANQGSEA. CDR3 length: 15 amino acids. Trimming at V came to 6 bases and at J to 4 bases, leaving 13 bases not matched to a gene. The CDR3: CSVGDTDRVGTEAFF. CDR3 in DNA: TGCAGCGTCGGAGATACGGACAGGGTGGGCACTGAAGCTTTCTTT. Full variable domain (rest looked up from reference TRBV29-1 and TRBJ1-1): SAVISQKPSRDICQRGTSLTIQCQVDSQVTMMFWYRQQPGQSLTLIATANQGSEATYESGFVIDKFPISRPNLTFSTLTVSNMSPEDSSIYLCSVGDTDRVGTEAFFGQGTRLTVV.

The rearrangement joins TRBV7-9 to TRBJ1-4; tentatively, D is TRBD1 (6 bases). Germline loops: CDR1 SEHNR, CDR2 FQNEAQ (reference sequence). V was cut by 5 bases and J by 5 bases, with 9 bases left in between. CDR3 length: 13 amino acids. Written as DNA, the CDR3 is TGTGCCAGCAGCCGAAGGGGGAATGAAAAACTGTTTTTT. It translates to CASSRRGNEKLFF.

The chain is built from TRBV19 and TRBJ1-1; 7 bases are a match to TRBD1. The CDR3 totals 14 residues. Unmatched junction bases numbered 6, after V lost 7 bases and J lost 1 base. Germline CDR1 reads LNHDA; CDR2 reads SQIVND (reference sequence). DNA for the CDR3: TGTGCCAGTATCCCGGGACAGAAGAACACTGAAGCTTTCTTT. Protein product: CASIPGQKNTEAFF.

There are a few counts of this clone. The chain recombines TRBV24-1 with TRBJ2-1; 7 nucleotides line up with TRBD1. Trimming cost V 7 bases and J 4 bases; bases outside gene matches: 3. This CDR3 comprises 13 residues. Looked up from germline, CDR1 is KGHDR and CDR2 is SFDVKD. The CDR3 region is CATRATGYNEQFF. CDR3 coding DNA: TGTGCCACCAGGGCGACAGGGTACAATGAGCAGTTCTTC.

This sequence joins TRBV11-3 and TRBJ1-1; 9 nucleotides match TRBD1. V shed 1 base, J shed 0 bases, and the junction held 0 bases outside the gene matches. CDR1 and CDR2 (germline): SGHNT, YENEEA. The CDR3 runs to 15 residues. CDR3 coding DNA: TGTGCCAGCAGCTTAGGGACAGGGGTGAACACTGAAGCTTTCTTT. Its translation is CASSLGTGVNTEAFF.